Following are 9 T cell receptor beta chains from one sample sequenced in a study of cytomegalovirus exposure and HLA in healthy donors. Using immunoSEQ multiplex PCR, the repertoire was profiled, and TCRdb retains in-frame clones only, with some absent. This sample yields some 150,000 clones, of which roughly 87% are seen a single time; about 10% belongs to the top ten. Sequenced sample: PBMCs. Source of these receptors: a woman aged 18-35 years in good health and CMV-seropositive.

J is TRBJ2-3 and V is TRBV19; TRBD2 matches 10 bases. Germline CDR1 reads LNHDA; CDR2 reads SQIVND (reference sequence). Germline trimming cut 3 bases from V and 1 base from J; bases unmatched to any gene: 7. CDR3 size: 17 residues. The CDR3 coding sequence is TGTGCCAGTAGTATTAGAAGCGGGGGGGCCGGCACAGATACGCAGTATTTT. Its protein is CASSIRSGGAGTDTQYF.

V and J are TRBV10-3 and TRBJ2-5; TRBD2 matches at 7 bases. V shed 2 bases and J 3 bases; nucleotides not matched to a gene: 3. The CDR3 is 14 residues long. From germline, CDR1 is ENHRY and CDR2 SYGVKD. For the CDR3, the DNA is TGTGCCATCAGTGAGCGACTAGCAAAAGAGACCCAGTACTTC. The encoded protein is CAISERLAKETQYF.

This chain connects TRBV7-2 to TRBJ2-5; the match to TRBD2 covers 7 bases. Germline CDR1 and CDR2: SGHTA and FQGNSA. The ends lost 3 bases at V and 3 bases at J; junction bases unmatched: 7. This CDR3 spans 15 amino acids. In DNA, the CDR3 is TGTGCCAGCAGCTTGGGGGGGGGTCGTGAAGAGACCCAGTACTTC. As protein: CASSLGGGREETQYF. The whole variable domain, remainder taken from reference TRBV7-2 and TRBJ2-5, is GAGVSQSPSNKVTEKGKDVELRCDPISGHTALYWYRQSLGQGLEFLIYFQGNSAPDKSGLPSDRFSAERTGGSVSTLTIQRTQQEDSAVYLCASSLGGGREETQYFGPGTRLLVL.

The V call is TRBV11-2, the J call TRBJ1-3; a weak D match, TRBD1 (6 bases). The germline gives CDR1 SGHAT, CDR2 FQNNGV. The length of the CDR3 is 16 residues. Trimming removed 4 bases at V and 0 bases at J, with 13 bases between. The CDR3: CASSSVGQRSGNTIYF. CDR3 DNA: TGTGCCAGCAGCTCAGTTGGACAGCGCTCTGGAAACACCATATATTTT. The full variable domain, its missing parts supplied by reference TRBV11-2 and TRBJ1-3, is EAGVAQSPRYKIIEKRQSVAFWCNPISGHATLYWYQQILGQGPKLLIQFQNNGVVDDSQLPKDRFSAERLKGVDSTLKIQPAKLEDSAVYLCASSSVGQRSGNTIYFGEGSWLTVV.

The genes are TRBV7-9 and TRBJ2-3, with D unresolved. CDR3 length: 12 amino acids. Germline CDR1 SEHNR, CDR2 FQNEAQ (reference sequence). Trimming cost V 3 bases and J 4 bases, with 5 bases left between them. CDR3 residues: CASSFQADTQYF. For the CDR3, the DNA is TGTGCCAGCAGCTTCCAGGCAGATACGCAGTATTTT.

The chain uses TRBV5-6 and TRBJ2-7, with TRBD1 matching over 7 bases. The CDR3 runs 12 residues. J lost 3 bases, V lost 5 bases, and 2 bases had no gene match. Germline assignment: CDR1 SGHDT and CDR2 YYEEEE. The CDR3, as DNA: TGTGCCAGCAGTAGGGACAGCTACGAGCAGTACTTC. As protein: CASSRDSYEQYF.

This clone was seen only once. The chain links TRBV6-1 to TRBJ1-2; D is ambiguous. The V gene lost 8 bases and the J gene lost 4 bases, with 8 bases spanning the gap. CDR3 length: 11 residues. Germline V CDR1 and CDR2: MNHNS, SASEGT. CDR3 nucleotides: TGTGCCAGCTCAGGAGGCTATGGCTACACCTTC. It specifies CASSGGYGYTF.

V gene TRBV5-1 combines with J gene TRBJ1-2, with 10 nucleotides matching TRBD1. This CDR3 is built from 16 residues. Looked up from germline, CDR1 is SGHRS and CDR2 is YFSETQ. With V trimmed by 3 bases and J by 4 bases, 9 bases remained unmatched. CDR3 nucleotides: TGCGCCAGCAGCTCTGGGACAGGGGCGCCGGGCTATGGCTACACCTTC. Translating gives CASSSGTGAPGYGYTF.

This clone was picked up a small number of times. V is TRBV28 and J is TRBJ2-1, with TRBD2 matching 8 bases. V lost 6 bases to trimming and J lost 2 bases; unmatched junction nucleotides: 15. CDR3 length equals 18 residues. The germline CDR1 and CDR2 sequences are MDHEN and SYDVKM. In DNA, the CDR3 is TGTGCCAGCAGCACCTTTGGCATAGCGGGACCAACCTACAATGAGCAGTTCTTC. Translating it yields CASSTFGIAGPTYNEQFF.